A single sample gave rise to the 20 T cell receptor beta chains below, sequenced in a study of blood T cell repertoires in COVID-19. Clones were sequenced by immunoSEQ multiplex PCR, and TCRdb holds only the in-frame ones, with some missing. In the table there are 29,000 or so clones, nearly 80% of which are singletons. The sequenced material came from peripheral blood. The receptors come from a woman in her 70s with acute or convalescent COVID-19.

This chain uses TRBV7-2 with TRBJ2-7; TRBD2 matches 7 bases. Trimming at V came to 0 bases and at J to 8 bases, leaving 7 bases not matched to a gene. Germline V CDR1 and CDR2: SGHTA, FQGNSA. This CDR3 contains 14 residues. CDR3 sequence: CASSLAGEGPQQYF. In DNA, the CDR3 is TGTGCCAGCAGCTTAGCGGGGGAGGGCCCCCAGCAGTACTTC.

This chain uses TRBV28 with TRBJ2-2, with D tentatively TRBD2 (5 bases). Germline assignment: CDR1 MDHEN and CDR2 SYDVKM. The CDR3 is 17 residues long. Trimming left V 6 bases short and J 0 bases short, with 17 bases between. The CDR3 here is CASSPLRASANTGELFF. The CDR3 coding sequence is TGTGCCAGCAGCCCTCTGAGGGCCTCGGCGAACACCGGGGAGCTGTTTTTT.

The rearrangement joins TRBV7-9 to TRBJ2-3, with 11 bases lining up with TRBD2. The CDR3 has 15 amino acids. The J segment lost 3 bases and the V segment lost 6 bases, leaving 5 bases of the junction unmatched. In germline, CDR1 is SEHNR, CDR2 FQNEAQ (reference sequence). The CDR3 reads CASRLLAGDTDTQYF. The CDR3 DNA reads TGTGCCAGCAGGTTACTAGCGGGGGATACAGATACGCAGTATTTT. The full variable domain, rest sourced from reference TRBV7-9 and TRBJ2-3, is DTGVSQNPRHKITKRGQNVTFRCDPISEHNRLYWYRQTLGQGPEFLTYFQNEAQLEKSRLLSDRFSAERPKGSFSTLEIQRTEQGDSAMYLCASRLLAGDTDTQYFGPGTRLTVL.

The CDR3 region is CASSLRSGGRETQYF. The CDR3 bases are TGTGCCAGCAGCTTACGGTCGGGGGGGCGAGAGACCCAGTACTTC. The V call is TRBV13, the J call TRBJ2-5; 8 positions match TRBD2. Germline trimming cut 2 bases from V and 4 bases from J; bases unmatched to any gene: 6. The CDR3 is 15 residues long. Germline CDR1 and CDR2: PRHDT and FYEKMQ (reference sequence).

The rearrangement joins TRBV5-1 to TRBJ1-2; D is possibly TRBD1 (5 bases). Germline values: CDR1 SGHRS, CDR2 YFSETQ. CDR3 size: 14 residues. Trimming removed 4 bases at V and 2 bases at J, with 12 bases between. The CDR3 spells CASSRGGGNYGYTF. The DNA for the CDR3 is TGCGCCAGCAGCCGAGGTGGGGGGAACTATGGCTACACCTTC.

This clone appeared a few times. As DNA, the CDR3 is TGTGCCAGCAGCGTATGGGAGGGACTAGCAATGGAGCAGTTCTTC. Its protein product is CASSVWEGLAMEQFF. J is TRBJ2-1 and V is TRBV9; 9 bases map to TRBD2. Per the germline V gene, CDR1 is SGDLS and CDR2 is YYNGEE. With 1 base clipped from V and 10 bases from J, the junction kept 9 bases outside the gene matches. CDR3 size: 15 residues.

This clone was observed once. The V gene is TRBV9, the J gene TRBJ1-2, with D unresolved. This CDR3 is 14 amino acids long. Germline V CDR1 and CDR2: SGDLS, YYNGEE. V lost 5 bases, J lost 0 bases, and 11 bases lay in between. CDR3 region: CASSPLTANYGYTF. The CDR3, as DNA: TGTGCCAGCAGTCCATTAACAGCTAACTATGGCTACACCTTC.

The rearrangement joins TRBV5-1 to TRBJ2-5, with TRBD2 identical over 13 bases. CDR1 is SGHRS, CDR2 YFSETQ, per germline. V was pared by 4 bases and J by 5 bases, with 8 bases of the junction left unmatched. CDR3 size: 16 residues. In nucleotides, the CDR3 is TGCGCCAGCAGCGTACTAGCGGGGGGGGAAAAGGAGACCCAGTACTTC. It specifies CASSVLAGGEKETQYF. Supplemented by reference TRBV5-1 and TRBJ2-5, the full variable domain reads KAGVTQTPRYLIKTRGQQVTLSCSPISGHRSVSWYQQTPGQGLQFLFEYFSETQRNKGNFPGRFSGRQFSNSRSEMNVSTLELGDSALYLCASSVLAGGEKETQYFGPGTRLLVL.

The chain recombines TRBV4-2 with TRBJ1-1; D is possibly TRBD1 (6 bases). The germline gives CDR1 LGHNA, CDR2 YNFKEQ. Trimming took 1 base from V and 0 from J, leaving 15 bases between them. The CDR3 is made up of 17 amino acids. The CDR3 here is CASSQGVGGGLNTEAFF. The CDR3 region has the DNA TGTGCCAGCAGCCAAGGAGTGGGAGGGGGGTTGAACACTGAAGCTTTCTTT.

This chain uses TRBV6-5 with TRBJ1-2; D is ambiguous. V lost 2 bases to trimming and J lost 0 bases, with 7 bases between them. Germline loops: CDR1 MNHEY, CDR2 SVGAGI. This CDR3 contains 14 residues. The CDR3 DNA follows: TGTGCCAGCAGTTACGCGGGAGCTAACTATGGCTACACCTTC. As protein: CASSYAGANYGYTF.

This clone was counted once. This chain links TRBV28 with TRBJ2-1; no firm D call. Trimming cost V 5 bases and J 7 bases, with 6 bases left between them. Germline V gene data show CDR1 as MDHEN and CDR2 as SYDVKM. CDR3 length: 11 amino acids. CDR3 nucleotides: TGTGCCAGCAGTATCTTAAATGAGCAGTTCTTC. It specifies CASSILNEQFF.

The gene calls are TRBV4-2 and TRBJ2-7, with D possibly being TRBD2 (6 bases). V shed 3 bases and J shed 1 base, with 25 bases lying between them. Per germline, CDR1 LGHNA and CDR2 YNFKEQ. The CDR3 runs to 19 residues. CDR3 sequence (DNA): TGTGCCAGCAGCCATTCCCCCCTAGACCCCCTAGCGCAATCCTACGAGCAGTACTTC. This sequence encodes CASSHSPLDPLAQSYEQYF.

The rearrangement joins TRBV4-3 to TRBJ1-2, with D perhaps matching TRBD1 (5 bases). The germline V and J ends were trimmed by 0 bases and 5 bases, with 13 bases remaining between them. This CDR3 is 15 amino acids long. In germline, CDR1 is LGHNA, CDR2 YSLEER. In DNA, the CDR3 is TGCGCCAGCAGCCAAGATCGTACCTCAGGGTATGGCTACACCTTC. Translation: CASSQDRTSGYGYTF.

The rearrangement joins TRBV28 to TRBJ1-6; weak D call: TRBD1 (6 bases). This CDR3 has 16 amino acids. The V end was cut by 5 bases, the J end by 7 bases, with 18 bases between. CDR1 is MDHEN, CDR2 SYDVKM, per germline. CDR3 loop: CASSKFGGDINSPLHF. CDR3 in DNA: TGTGCCAGCAGTAAATTCGGGGGGGACATAAATTCACCCCTCCACTTT.

The gene calls are TRBV6-5 and TRBJ2-5; tentative D call: TRBD2 (7 bases). Trimming took off 0 bases at V and 1 base at J, with 9 bases between the two ends. The CDR3 extends over 15 amino acids. Germline CDR1 is MNHEY and CDR2 is SVGAGI. The CDR3, as DNA: TGTGCCAGCAGTTACTCCCGGGGGGCCCAAGAGACCCAGTACTTC. This sequence encodes CASSYSRGAQETQYF.

In this sample, this clone turned up a few times. The chain has TRBV25-1 and TRBJ2-1; possible D gene TRBD2, 6 bases. Germline CDR1 reads MGHDK; CDR2 reads SYGVNS. The CDR3 has 17 amino acids. Between the trimmed V and J ends, which lost 6 bases and 9 bases, there was a span of 27 bases. The CDR3 is CASRARGRSWVLGEQFF. Written as DNA, the CDR3 is TGTGCCAGCAGAGCCCGTGGGAGGTCTTGGGTTCTGGGTGAGCAGTTCTTC. The full variable domain, its missing parts supplied by reference TRBV25-1 and TRBJ2-1, is EADIYQTPRYLVIGTGKKITLECSQTMGHDKMYWYQQDPGMELHLIHYSYGVNSTEKGDLSSESTVSRIRTEHFPLTLESARPSHTSQYLCASRARGRSWVLGEQFFGPGTRLTVL.

This chain connects TRBV7-3 to TRBJ1-2; the D gene is possibly TRBD1 (5 bases). CDR3 size: 13 residues. CDR1 and CDR2 (germline): SGHTA, FQGTGA. V was pared by 6 bases and J by 7 bases, with 15 bases between. The CDR3 is CASSTGGSSGYTF. The CDR3 DNA reads as TGTGCCAGCAGTACAGGAGGGTCATCTGGCTACACCTTC.

The genes are TRBV9 and TRBJ2-7; 12 bases map to TRBD2. The ends lost 4 bases at V and 5 bases at J; junction bases unmatched: 4. The CDR3 has 14 amino acids. Looked up from germline, CDR1 is SGDLS and CDR2 is YYNGEE. CDR3 sequence reads: CASSIRTSGDEQYF. The CDR3 nucleotides are TGTGCCAGCAGCATACGGACTAGCGGGGACGAGCAGTACTTC.

This clone came up a few times. The chain is built from TRBV7-3 and TRBJ1-3, with D perhaps TRBD1 (6 bases). The CDR3 contains 13 residues. V was shortened by 6 bases and J by 3 bases, with 9 bases between the two germline ends. CDR1 is SGHTA, CDR2 FQGTGA, per germline. CDR3 sequence: CASSSQGGNTIYF. The DNA of the CDR3 is TGTGCCAGCAGTTCACAGGGTGGAAACACCATATATTTT.

V gene TRBV6-1 combines with J gene TRBJ2-7; D ambiguous. CDR1 is MNHNS and CDR2 is SASEGT in the germline V gene. V lost 1 base and J lost 3, with 16 bases in between. This CDR3 region has 16 residues. The CDR3 loop is CASSEGAAVLGYEQYF. CDR3 DNA sequence: TGTGCCAGCAGTGAAGGGGCCGCAGTCCTCGGCTACGAGCAGTACTTC.